What follows are 23 T cell receptor beta chains derived from one specimen sequenced in a study of cytomegalovirus exposure and HLA in healthy donors. The PCR used 60 Vbeta and 13 Jbeta primers. This table comes from immunoSEQ multiplex PCR, and its TCRdb copy is limited to in-frame clones, with some not included. Seen here are approximately 190,000 clones, 70% to 80% observed once, and the top ten hold roughly 2.1%. Sequencing input: PBMCs. These receptors were obtained from a woman aged 30 to 39 in good health and CMV-seropositive.

V usage is TRBV30 and J usage is TRBJ1-4; 8 nucleotides line up with TRBD1. The J segment lost 3 bases and the V segment lost 5 bases, leaving 8 bases of the junction unmatched. This CDR3 comprises 15 residues. CDR1 is GTSNPN, CDR2 SVGIG, per germline (reference sequence). CDR3 residues: CAWGQGSVANEKLFF. CDR3 DNA: TGTGCCTGGGGACAGGGAAGTGTCGCTAATGAAAAACTGTTTTTT.

This chain uses TRBV19 with TRBJ1-1; 7 bases map to TRBD1. V was pared by 5 bases and J by 5 bases, with 2 bases of the junction left unmatched. The CDR3 loop spans 12 amino acids. Germline V gene lookup returns CDR1 LNHDA and CDR2 SQIVND (reference sequence). The chain's CDR3 is CASSPTGTEAFF. CDR3 coding DNA: TGTGCCAGTAGTCCGACAGGGACTGAAGCTTTCTTT.

The genes are TRBV2 and TRBJ2-7, with 8 bases identical to TRBD1. There are 17 residues in the CDR3. CDR1 is SNHLY and CDR2 is FYNNEI in the germline V gene. The V gene end was trimmed by 6 bases and the J gene end by 6 bases; junction bases not matched to a gene: 19. The CDR3 sequence: CASSARRTGTGLFEQYF. The CDR3, as DNA: TGTGCCAGCAGCGCCCGGCGGACCGGGACAGGACTTTTCGAGCAGTACTTC.

This clone has only one observation. The J gene is TRBJ2-1, the V gene TRBV6-4, with TRBD1 identical over 10 bases. V was clipped by 4 bases and J by 2 bases; unmatched bases: 2. Germline V lookup: CDR1 MRHNA, CDR2 SNTAGT. The CDR3 spans 15 residues. This chain's CDR3 is CASSVGTGAYNEQFF. The CDR3 DNA reads TGTGCCAGCAGTGTCGGGACAGGGGCCTACAATGAGCAGTTCTTC.

The chain recombines TRBV6-1 with TRBJ2-3, with 9 bases lining up with TRBD2. This CDR3 has 16 residues. CDR1 and CDR2 (germline): MNHNS, SASEGT. The junction had 16 bases not matched to a gene; V was cut back by 10 bases and J by 5 bases. This CDR3 is CATRELGGGAQDTQYF. The CDR3 region has the DNA TGTGCCACCCGTGAGCTCGGCGGGGGGGCCCAAGATACGCAGTATTTT.

Only a few counts were recorded for this clone. This rearrangement joins TRBV11-2 to TRBJ2-5; 9 bases are a match to TRBD2. The J call may be faulty, since TRBJ2-7 better matches the DNA end. This CDR3 is 16 amino acids long. CDR1 is SGHAT, CDR2 FQNNGV, per germline. CDR3 sequence (DNA): TGTGCCAGCAGCTTAGAATTAGCGGGAGCTAGTCACGAGCAGTACTTC. It codes for CASSLELAGASHEQYF.

This clone was detected only a few times. Distinct nucleotide sequences in the sample also encode this CDR3. V usage is TRBV7-2 and J usage is TRBJ2-1; TRBD2 agrees at 12 bases. This CDR3 has 15 residues. With 5 bases clipped from V and 4 bases from J, the junction kept 3 bases outside the gene matches. Germline V lookup: CDR1 SGHTA, CDR2 FQGNSA. Here the CDR3 DNA reads TGTGCCAGCAGCACGGGACTAGCGGGTTACAATGAGCAGTTCTTC. It is translated as CASSTGLAGYNEQFF. Supplemented by reference TRBV7-2 and TRBJ2-1, the full variable domain reads GAGVSQSPSNKVTEKGKDVELRCDPISGHTALYWYRQSLGQGLEFLIYFQGNSAPDKSGLPSDRFSAERTGGSVSTLTIQRTQQEDSAVYLCASSTGLAGYNEQFFGPGTRLTVL.

The CDR3 here is CSVEGQVQETQYF. The DNA of the CDR3 is TGCAGCGTTGAAGGCCAGGTCCAAGAGACCCAGTACTTC. The genes are TRBV29-1 and TRBJ2-5; D is ambiguous. Trimming removed 1 base at V and 1 base at J, with 7 bases between. The germline CDR1 and CDR2 sequences are SQVTM and ANQGSEA. The CDR3 spans 13 residues.

The chain carries TRBV28 and TRBJ1-1, with D unresolved. The CDR3 runs to 13 residues. Trimming took off 6 bases at V and 6 bases at J, with 14 bases between the two ends. CDR1 MDHEN and CDR2 SYDVKM come from the germline V gene. This chain's CDR3 is CASSLQSTSEAFF. CDR3 bases: TGTGCCAGCAGCCTACAGAGTACCTCTGAAGCTTTCTTT.

DNA of the CDR3: TGTGCCAGCAGTTTCCGGGACAGGGGGACAGATACGCAGTATTTT. Translating it yields CASSFRDRGTDTQYF. The V and J genes are TRBV28 and TRBJ2-3; 11 nucleotides align to TRBD1. Per germline, CDR1 MDHEN and CDR2 SYDVKM. V lost 3 bases and J lost 3; bases outside the gene matches: 2. The CDR3 is 15 amino acids.

The V and J genes are TRBV5-8 and TRBJ1-2, with 8 bases matching TRBD1. Germline V CDR1 and CDR2: SGHTS, YDEGEE. With 0 bases clipped from V and 8 bases from J, the junction kept 6 bases outside the gene matches. The CDR3 covers 14 residues. For the CDR3, the DNA is TGTGCCAGCAGCTTGGGCAGGGGGCCTCGCGGCTACACCTTC. Translated: CASSLGRGPRGYTF.

The V call is TRBV30, the J call TRBJ2-2; 7 nucleotides agree with TRBD1. Germline V lookup: CDR1 GTSNPN, CDR2 SVGIG (reference sequence). Germline trimming cut 5 bases from V and 5 bases from J; bases unmatched to any gene: 8. The CDR3 is made up of 14 amino acids. CDR3 sequence: CAWGAPDRTGELFF. The CDR3 DNA is TGTGCCTGGGGGGCTCCGGACAGGACCGGGGAGCTGTTTTTT.

The chain employs TRBV6-6 and TRBJ1-2; TRBD1 is a possible D gene (5 bases). V dropped 6 bases and J dropped 7 bases, with 12 bases sitting between them. In germline, CDR1 is MNHNY, CDR2 SVGAGI (reference sequence). The CDR3 has 12 residues. The CDR3 sequence is CASSSQGSGYTF. The DNA for the CDR3 is TGTGCCAGCAGCTCCCAGGGCTCTGGCTACACCTTC.

The chain has TRBV5-1 and TRBJ2-7, with 15 positions matching TRBD2. Looked up from germline, CDR1 is SGHRS and CDR2 is YFSETQ. The CDR3 consists of 13 residues. V was clipped by 8 bases and J by 9 bases; unmatched bases: 6. CDR3 DNA: TGCGCCAGTAGGGGACTAGCGGGAGGAAGGCAGTACTTC. Amino acids: CASRGLAGGRQYF.

V and J are TRBV18 and TRBJ2-5, with D hard to call. Germline CDR1 and CDR2: KGHSH and LQKENI. V dropped 2 bases and J dropped 2 bases, with 6 bases sitting between them. The CDR3 length is 13 residues. CDR3 in amino acids: CASSPEIQETQYF. DNA of the CDR3: TGTGCCAGCTCACCAGAGATTCAAGAGACCCAGTACTTC.

The chain employs TRBV5-1 and TRBJ2-6; 8 nucleotides align to TRBD2. Trimming cost V 0 bases and J 0 bases; bases outside gene matches: 5. The germline CDR1 and CDR2 sequences are SGHRS and YFSETQ. The CDR3 covers 18 residues. The CDR3 is CASSLAGGGYSGANVLTF. CDR3 DNA: TGCGCCAGCAGCTTGGCCGGGGGGGGCTACTCTGGGGCCAACGTCCTGACTTTC. Full variable domain (rest looked up from reference TRBV5-1 and TRBJ2-6): KAGVTQTPRYLIKTRGQQVTLSCSPISGHRSVSWYQQTPGQGLQFLFEYFSETQRNKGNFPGRFSGRQFSNSRSEMNVSTLELGDSALYLCASSLAGGGYSGANVLTFGAGSRLTVL.

The CDR3 protein is CASRAGGRLGNQPQHF. CDR3 in DNA: TGTGCCAGCAGAGCAGGAGGCAGGCTCGGCAATCAGCCCCAGCATTTT. The chain carries TRBV28 and TRBJ1-5, with no clear D. Trimming took 6 bases from V and 2 from J, leaving 17 bases between them. The CDR3 spans 16 residues. CDR1 is MDHEN, CDR2 SYDVKM, per germline. Looking up the rest from reference TRBV28 and TRBJ1-5 gives the full variable domain: DVKVTQSSRYLVKRTGEKVFLECVQDMDHENMFWYRQDPGLGLRLIYFSYDVKMKEKGDIPEGYSVSREKKERFSLILESASTNQTSMYLCASRAGGRLGNQPQHFGDGTRLSIL.

CDR3 protein: CASSSAGGPEDTQYF. The CDR3 DNA sequence: TGTGCCAGCAGCTCCGCGGGGGGGCCGGAAGATACGCAGTATTTT. This chain uses TRBV13 with TRBJ2-3, with TRBD2 identical over 9 bases. Losses at the gene ends were 4 bases for V and 5 bases for J; bases not matched to a gene: 7. This CDR3 is 15 amino acids long. Germline V gene lookup returns CDR1 PRHDT and CDR2 FYEKMQ (reference sequence).

The sample holds a few counts of this clone. This sequence joins TRBV7-2 and TRBJ1-2, with TRBD1 matching over 9 bases. Germline lookup yields CDR1 SGHTA and CDR2 FQGNSA. The CDR3 totals 13 residues. The trim removed 5 bases at V and 12 bases at J, leaving 10 bases unmatched. For the CDR3, the DNA is TGTGCCAGCAGCCCATTTGGGACAGGGAGGCACACCTTC. Translation gives CASSPFGTGRHTF. Full variable domain (remainder filled in from reference TRBV7-2 and TRBJ1-2): GAGVSQSPSNKVTEKGKDVELRCDPISGHTALYWYRQSLGQGLEFLIYFQGNSAPDKSGLPSDRFSAERTGGSVSTLTIQRTQQEDSAVYLCASSPFGTGRHTFGSGTRLTVV.

This clone occurred a few times. The genes are TRBV21-1 and TRBJ2-7; the D segment call TRBD1 is taken from the table without a DNA check. TRBV21-1 is annotated as a pseudogene. The CDR3 runs 15 residues. The chain's CDR3 is CASSTTPDSSYEQYF. Here the CDR3 DNA reads TGTGCCAGCAGCACCACGCCTGACAGCTCCTACGAGCAGTACTTC.

The gene calls are TRBV27 and TRBJ2-5; D unresolved. Near its end, the DNA agrees better with TRBJ2-7, so the J call may be wrong. CDR3 length equals 11 residues. CDR1 is MNHEY and CDR2 is SMNVEV in the germline V gene (reference sequence). The CDR3 sequence: CASSQPNEQYF. The CDR3 DNA follows: TGTGCCAGCAGTCAACCCAACGAGCAGTACTTC.

V usage is TRBV28 and J usage is TRBJ1-2; D not resolved. Germline V lookup: CDR1 MDHEN, CDR2 SYDVKM. The V end lost 2 bases, the J end lost 2 bases, and 15 bases lay between the germline ends. The CDR3 sequence is 16 residues long. The CDR3 sequence: CASSLVWAEPNYGYTF. CDR3 coding DNA: TGTGCCAGCAGTTTAGTTTGGGCAGAACCGAACTATGGCTACACCTTC.

This sequence joins TRBV5-8 and TRBJ2-5; 7 bases map to TRBD2. The ends lost 4 bases at V and 2 bases at J; junction bases unmatched: 11. Looked up from germline, CDR1 is SGHTS and CDR2 is YDEGEE. CDR3 length: 16 amino acids. The chain's CDR3 is CASSRGTTHAQETQYF. In DNA, the CDR3 is TGTGCCAGCAGCCGGGGGACTACACACGCACAAGAGACCCAGTACTTC. Drawing the rest from reference TRBV5-8 and TRBJ2-5, the complete variable domain is EAGVTQSPTHLIKTRGQQATLRCSPISGHTSVYWYQQALGLGLQFLLWYDEGEERNRGNFPPRFSGRQFPNYSSELNVNALELEDSALYLCASSRGTTHAQETQYFGPGTRLLVL.